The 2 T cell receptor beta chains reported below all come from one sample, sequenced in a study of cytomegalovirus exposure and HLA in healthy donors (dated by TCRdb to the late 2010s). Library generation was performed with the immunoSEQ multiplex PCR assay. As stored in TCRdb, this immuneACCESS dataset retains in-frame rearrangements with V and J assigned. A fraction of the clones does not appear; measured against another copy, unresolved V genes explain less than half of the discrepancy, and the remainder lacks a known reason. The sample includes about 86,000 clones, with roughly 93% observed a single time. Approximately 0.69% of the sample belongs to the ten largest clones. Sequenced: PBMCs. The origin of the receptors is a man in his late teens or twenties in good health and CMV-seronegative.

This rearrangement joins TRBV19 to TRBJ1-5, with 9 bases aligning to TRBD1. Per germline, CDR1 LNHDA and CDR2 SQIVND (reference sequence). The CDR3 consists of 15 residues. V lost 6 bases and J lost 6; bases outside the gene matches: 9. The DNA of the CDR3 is TGTGCCAGTAGGCCCGACAGGGGGGGGGCTCAGCCCCAGCATTTT. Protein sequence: CASRPDRGGAQPQHF.

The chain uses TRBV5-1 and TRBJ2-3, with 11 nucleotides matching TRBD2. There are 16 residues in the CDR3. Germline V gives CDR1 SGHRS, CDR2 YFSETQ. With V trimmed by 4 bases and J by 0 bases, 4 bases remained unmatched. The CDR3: CASSHGTSGSTDTQYF. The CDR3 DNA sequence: TGCGCCAGCAGCCACGGGACTAGCGGCAGCACAGATACGCAGTATTTT.